The clone carrying this TCR beta chain was seen only once. The method was immunoSEQ multiplex PCR; TCRdb's version includes in-frame clones alone and lacks a portion of them. The sample records about 12,000 clones, 88% being singletons. The data were taken from a study of blood T cell repertoires in COVID-19. Study information: The cDNA or gDNA used as material had been derived from T cells, B-cell-depleted T cells, or PBMCs.

Germline loops: CDR1 SGHTA, CDR2 FQGTGA. Between the trimmed V and J ends, which lost 3 bases and 4 bases, there was a span of 12 bases. The CDR3 contains 14 residues. This TCR came from a human donor in a cohort sampled during active COVID-19. Sequenced sample: peripheral blood. This rearrangement joins TRBV7-3 to TRBJ1-2, with D maybe TRBD1 (5 bases). The CDR3: CASSFSLDTYGYTF. CDR3 bases: TGTGCCAGCAGCTTTAGCCTGGACACCTATGGCTACACCTTC.